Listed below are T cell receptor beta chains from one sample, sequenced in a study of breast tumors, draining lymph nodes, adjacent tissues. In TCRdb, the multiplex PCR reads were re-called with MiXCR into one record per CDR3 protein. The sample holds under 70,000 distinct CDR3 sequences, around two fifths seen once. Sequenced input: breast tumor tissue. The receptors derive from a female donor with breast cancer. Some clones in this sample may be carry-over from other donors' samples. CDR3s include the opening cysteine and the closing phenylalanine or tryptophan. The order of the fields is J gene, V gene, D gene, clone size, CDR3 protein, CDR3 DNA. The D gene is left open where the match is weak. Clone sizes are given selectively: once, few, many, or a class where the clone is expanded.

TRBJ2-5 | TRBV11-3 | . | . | CASSRAGETQYF | TGTGCCAGCAGCCGGGCAGGGGAGACCCAGTACTTC
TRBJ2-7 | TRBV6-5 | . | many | CASSFGGRDAYEQYF | TGTGCCAGCAGTTTCGGTGGGCGGGATGCCTACGAGCAGTACTTC
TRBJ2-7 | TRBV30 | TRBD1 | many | CAWHYVPGQTYEQYF | TGTGCCTGGCATTACGTCCCGGGACAGACCTACGAGCAGTACTTC
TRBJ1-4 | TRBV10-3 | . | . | CAISEVSWRVRADEKLFF | TGTGCCATCAGTGAGGTAAGCTGGCGGGTTCGGGCGGATGAAAAACTGTTTTTT
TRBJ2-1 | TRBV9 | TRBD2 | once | CASSALGSGRDNEQFF | TGTGCCAGCAGCGCATTGGGTAGCGGGAGAGATAATGAGCAGTTCTTC
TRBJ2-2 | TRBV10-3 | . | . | CAISDEGKVGGELFF | TGTGCCATCAGTGATGAGGGAAAAGTGGGCGGGGAGCTGTTTTTT
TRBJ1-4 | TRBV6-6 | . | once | CASRDRATAGGHDEKLFF | TGTGCCAGCAGAGATCGCGCGACAGCCGGAGGACATGATGAAAAGCTGTTTTTT
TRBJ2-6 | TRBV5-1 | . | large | CASNTGANVLTF | TGCGCCAGTAATACTGGGGCCAACGTCCTGACTTTC
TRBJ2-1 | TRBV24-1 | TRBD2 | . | CATSDPGLASFTEQFF | TGTGCCACCAGTGACCCGGGACTAGCTTCGTTCACTGAGCAGTTCTTC
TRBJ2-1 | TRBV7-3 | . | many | CASSFGRQSNEQFF | TGTGCCAGCAGCTTCGGGCGACAGAGCAATGAGCAGTTCTTC
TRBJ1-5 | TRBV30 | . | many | CAWRRDGVQGQPQHF | TGTGCCTGGAGACGGGACGGCGTTCAGGGTCAGCCCCAGCATTTT
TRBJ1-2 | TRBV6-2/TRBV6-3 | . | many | CASRYGVGYGYTF | TGTGCCAGCAGGTACGGAGTGGGCTATGGCTACACCTTC
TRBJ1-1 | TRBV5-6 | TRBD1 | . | CASSPTGVGTEAFF | TGTGCCAGCAGCCCGACAGGGGTGGGCACTGAAGCTTTCTTT
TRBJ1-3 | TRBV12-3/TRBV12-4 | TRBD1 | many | CASSDRQGAGNTIYF | TGTGCCAGCAGTGATCGACAGGGGGCTGGAAACACCATATATTTT
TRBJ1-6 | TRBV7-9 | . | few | CASSSWDGNSPLHF | TGTGCCAGCAGCTCCTGGGACGGGAATTCACCCCTCCACTTT
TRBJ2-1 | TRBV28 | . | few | CASLTRGSYNEQFF | TGTGCCAGCCTCACACGCGGCTCCTACAATGAGCAGTTCTTC
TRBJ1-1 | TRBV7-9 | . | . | CASSLENMNTEAFF | TGTGCCAGCAGCTTAGAGAACATGAACACTGAAGCTTTCTTT
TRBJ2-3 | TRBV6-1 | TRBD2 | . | CASSEDSGAPDTQYF | TGTGCCAGCAGTGAAGATAGCGGGGCCCCAGATACGCAGTATTTT
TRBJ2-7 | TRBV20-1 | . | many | CSARDGGRRYEQYF | TGCAGTGCTAGAGATGGGGGGAGGAGGTACGAGCAGTACTTC
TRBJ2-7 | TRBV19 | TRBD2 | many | CASRSSLAASSYEQYF | TGTGCCAGTAGGTCGTCTCTAGCGGCGAGCTCCTACGAGCAGTACTTC
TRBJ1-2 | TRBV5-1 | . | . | CASSSSDRDQYGYTF | TGCGCCAGCAGCAGTTCCGACAGAGACCAGTATGGCTACACCTTC
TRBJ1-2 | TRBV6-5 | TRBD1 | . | CASSYSPGQWDGYTF | TGTGCCAGCAGTTACTCCCCGGGACAGTGGGATGGCTACACCTTC
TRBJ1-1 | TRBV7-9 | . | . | CASSRGTNGHTEAIF | TGTGCCAGCAGCCGAGGGACAAACGGGCACACTGAAGCTATCTTT
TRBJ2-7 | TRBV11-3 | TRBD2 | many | CASSPSGGTYEQYF | TGTGCCAGCAGCCCCAGCGGGGGGACTTACGAGCAGTACTTC
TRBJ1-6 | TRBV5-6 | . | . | CASSLAGRESSYNSPLHF | TGTGCCAGCAGCTTAGCGGGCAGGGAGAGCTCCTATAATTCACCCCTCCACTTT
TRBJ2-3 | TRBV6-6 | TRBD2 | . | CASSPTSGGVDTQYF | TGTGCCAGCAGTCCGACTAGCGGGGGGGTGGATACGCAGTATTTT
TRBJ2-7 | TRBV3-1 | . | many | CASSQVRGEQYF | TGTGCCAGCAGCCAAGTGAGGGGCGAGCAGTACTTC
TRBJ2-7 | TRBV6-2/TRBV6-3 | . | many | CASSRTGFSYEQYF | TGTGCCAGCAGCCGTACAGGGTTCTCCTACGAGCAGTACTTC
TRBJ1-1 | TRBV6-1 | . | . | CASSEAEAFF | TGTGCCAGCAGTGAAGCTGAAGCTTTCTTT
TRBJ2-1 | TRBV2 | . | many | CASIFGTPYNEQFF | TGTGCCAGTATCTTCGGGACACCATACAATGAGCAGTTCTTC
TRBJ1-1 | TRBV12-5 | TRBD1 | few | CASGLADRRGTEAFF | TGTGCTAGTGGTTTGGCGGACAGGAGAGGAACTGAAGCTTTCTTT
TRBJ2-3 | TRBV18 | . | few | CASSPLSDSVLDTQYF | TGTGCCAGCTCACCACTCTCGGACAGTGTCCTAGATACGCAGTATTTT
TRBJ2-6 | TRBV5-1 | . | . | CASSRTGANVLTF | TGCGCCAGCAGCCGGACAGGGGCCAACGTCCTGACTTTC
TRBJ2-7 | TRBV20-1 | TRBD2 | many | CSAPSSSGTYEQYF | TGCAGTGCTCCCTCATCTAGCGGGACATACGAGCAGTACTTC
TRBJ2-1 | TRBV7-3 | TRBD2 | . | CASSVLAGLSYNEQFF | TGTGCCAGCAGCGTCCTCGCGGGACTATCCTACAATGAGCAGTTCTTC
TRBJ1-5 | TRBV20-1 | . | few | CSARSEIEGPRSPYSNQPQHF | TGCAGTGCTAGAAGCGAGATAGAAGGGCCTCGCTCCCCCTATAGCAATCAGCCCCAGCATTTT
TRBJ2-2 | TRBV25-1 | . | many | CASSEFSGSTGELFF | TGTGCCAGCAGTGAATTTAGCGGATCCACCGGGGAGCTGTTTTTT
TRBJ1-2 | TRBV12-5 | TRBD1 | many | CASGRQGEDGYTF | TGTGCTAGTGGACGCCAGGGGGAGGATGGCTACACCTTC
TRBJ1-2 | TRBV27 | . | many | CASSSFRGYGYTF | TGTGCCAGCAGTTCGTTTCGGGGCTATGGCTACACCTTC
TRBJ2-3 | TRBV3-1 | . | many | CASSQTVFGHTQYF | TGTGCCAGCAGCCAGACCGTTTTCGGCCATACGCAGTATTTT
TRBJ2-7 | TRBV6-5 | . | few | CASSPLAGSYEQYF | TGTGCCAGCAGTCCGTTGGCAGGCTCCTACGAGCAGTACTTC
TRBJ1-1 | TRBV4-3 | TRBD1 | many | CASSQGSYRGLVSEAFF | TGCGCCAGCAGCCAAGGAAGTTACAGGGGGCTTGTCTCTGAAGCTTTCTTT
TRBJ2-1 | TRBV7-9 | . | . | CASSFGDQGGYNEQFF | TGTGCCAGCAGCTTCGGTGACCAGGGGGGTTACAATGAGCAGTTCTTC
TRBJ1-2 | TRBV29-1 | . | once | CSVGSTGARGYTF | TGCAGCGTTGGGTCCACAGGCGCAAGAGGCTACACCTTC
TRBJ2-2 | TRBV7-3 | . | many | CASSLMGAANTGELFF | TGTGCCAGCAGCTTAATGGGGGCAGCGAACACCGGGGAGCTGTTTTTT
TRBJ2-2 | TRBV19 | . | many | CASKRGRYTGELFF | TGTGCCAGTAAGAGGGGTAGATACACCGGGGAGCTGTTTTTT
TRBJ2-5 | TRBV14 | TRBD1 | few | CASSGWDRETQYF | TGTGCCAGCAGTGGATGGGACAGGGAGACCCAGTACTTC
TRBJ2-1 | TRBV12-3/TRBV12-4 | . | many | CASSPRVRKFF | TGTGCCAGCAGTCCCCGGGTTCGCAAGTTCTTC
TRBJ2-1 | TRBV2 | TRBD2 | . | CASSAGGGDNEQFF | TGTGCCAGCAGTGCGGGAGGGGGAGACAATGAGCAGTTCTTC
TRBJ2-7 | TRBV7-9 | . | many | CASSPSTGLSSYEQYF | TGTGCCAGCAGCCCTTCTACAGGCCTAAGCTCCTACGAGCAGTACTTC
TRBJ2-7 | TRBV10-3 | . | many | CAITRGSTTYEQYF | TGTGCCATCACTCGGGGGAGCACCACTTACGAGCAGTACTTC
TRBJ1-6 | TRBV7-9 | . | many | CASSLRGSTYNSPLHF | TGTGCCAGCAGCTTAAGGGGATCCACCTATAATTCACCCCTCCACTTT
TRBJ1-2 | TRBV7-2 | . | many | CASRRQNYGYTF | TGTGCCAGCAGACGACAGAACTATGGCTACACCTTC
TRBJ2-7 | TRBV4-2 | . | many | CASSQDLTTYEQYF | TGTGCCAGCAGCCAAGATCTGACTACCTACGAGCAGTACTTC